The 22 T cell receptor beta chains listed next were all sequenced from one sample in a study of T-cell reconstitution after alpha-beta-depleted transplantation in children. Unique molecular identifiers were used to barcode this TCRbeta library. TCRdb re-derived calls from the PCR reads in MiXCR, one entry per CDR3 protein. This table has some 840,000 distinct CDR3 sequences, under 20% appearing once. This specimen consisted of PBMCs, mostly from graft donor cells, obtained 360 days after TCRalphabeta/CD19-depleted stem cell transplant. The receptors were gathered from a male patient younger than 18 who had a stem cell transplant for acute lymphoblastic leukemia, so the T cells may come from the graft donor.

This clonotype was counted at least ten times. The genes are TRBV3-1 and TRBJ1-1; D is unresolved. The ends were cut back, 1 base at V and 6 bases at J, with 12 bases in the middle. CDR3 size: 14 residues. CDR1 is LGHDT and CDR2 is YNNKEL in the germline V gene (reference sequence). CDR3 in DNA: TGTGCCAGCAGCCAAGGTTGGAGTTTGGCTGAAGCTTTCTTT. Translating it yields CASSQGWSLAEAFF.

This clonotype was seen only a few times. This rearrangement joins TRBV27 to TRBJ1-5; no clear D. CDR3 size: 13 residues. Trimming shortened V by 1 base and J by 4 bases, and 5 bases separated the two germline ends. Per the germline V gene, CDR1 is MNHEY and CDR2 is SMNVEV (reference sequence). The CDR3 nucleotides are TGTGCCAGCAGTTTATTCGAGAATCAGCCCCAGCATTTT. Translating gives CASSLFENQPQHF.

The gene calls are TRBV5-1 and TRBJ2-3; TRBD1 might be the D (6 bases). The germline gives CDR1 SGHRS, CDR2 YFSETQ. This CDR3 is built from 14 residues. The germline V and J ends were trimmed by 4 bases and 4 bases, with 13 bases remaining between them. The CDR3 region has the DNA TGCGCCAGCAGCGGAGCTCCAGGGGCAGATACGCAGTATTTT. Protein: CASSGAPGADTQYF.

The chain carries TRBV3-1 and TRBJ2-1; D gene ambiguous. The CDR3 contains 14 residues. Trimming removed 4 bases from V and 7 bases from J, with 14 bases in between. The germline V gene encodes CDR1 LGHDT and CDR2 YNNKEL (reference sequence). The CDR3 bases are TGTGCCAGCAGCCTCCTGCCCGCAGCGAATGAGCAGTTCTTC. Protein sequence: CASSLLPAANEQFF.

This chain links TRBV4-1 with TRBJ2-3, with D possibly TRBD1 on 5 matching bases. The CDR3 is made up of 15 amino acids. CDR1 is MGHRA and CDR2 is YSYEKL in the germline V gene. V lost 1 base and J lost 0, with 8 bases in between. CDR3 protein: CASSQVGASTDTQYF. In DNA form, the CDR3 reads TGCGCCAGCAGCCAAGTTGGGGCTAGCACAGATACGCAGTATTTT.

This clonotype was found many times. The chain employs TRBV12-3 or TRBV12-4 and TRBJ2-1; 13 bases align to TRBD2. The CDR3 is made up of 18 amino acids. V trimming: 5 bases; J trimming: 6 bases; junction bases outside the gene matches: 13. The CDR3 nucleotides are TGTGCCAGCAGTCAGACTAGCGGGAGGTCGTCGAGGGTCAATGAGCAGTTCTTC. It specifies CASSQTSGRSSRVNEQFF.

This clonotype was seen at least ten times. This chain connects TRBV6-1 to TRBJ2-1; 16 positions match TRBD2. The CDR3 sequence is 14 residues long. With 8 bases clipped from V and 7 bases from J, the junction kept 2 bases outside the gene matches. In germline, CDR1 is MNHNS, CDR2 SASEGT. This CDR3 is CASVGLAGGNEQFF. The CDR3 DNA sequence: TGTGCCAGCGTGGGACTAGCGGGAGGGAATGAGCAGTTCTTC.

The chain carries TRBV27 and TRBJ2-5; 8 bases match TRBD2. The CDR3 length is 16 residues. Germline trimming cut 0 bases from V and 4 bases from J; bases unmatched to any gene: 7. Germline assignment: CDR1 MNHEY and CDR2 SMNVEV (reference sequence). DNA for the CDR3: TGTGCCAGCAGTTTATCTACAGCGGGAGACGGAGAGACCCAGTACTTC. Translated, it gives CASSLSTAGDGETQYF.

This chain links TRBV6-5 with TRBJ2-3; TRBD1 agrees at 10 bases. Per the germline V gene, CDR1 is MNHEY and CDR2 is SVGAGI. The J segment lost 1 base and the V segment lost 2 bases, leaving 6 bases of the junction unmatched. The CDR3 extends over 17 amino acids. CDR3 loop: CASSYGQGVIGTDTQYF. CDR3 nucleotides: TGTGCCAGCAGTTACGGACAGGGGGTGATCGGCACAGATACGCAGTATTTT.

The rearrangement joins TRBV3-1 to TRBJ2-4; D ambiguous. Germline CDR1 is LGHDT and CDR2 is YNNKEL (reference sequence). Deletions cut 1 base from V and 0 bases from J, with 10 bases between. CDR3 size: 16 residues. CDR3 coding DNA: TGTGCCAGCAGCCAAGGAGGCTCGTTAGCCAAAAACATTCAGTACTTC. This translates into CASSQGGSLAKNIQYF.

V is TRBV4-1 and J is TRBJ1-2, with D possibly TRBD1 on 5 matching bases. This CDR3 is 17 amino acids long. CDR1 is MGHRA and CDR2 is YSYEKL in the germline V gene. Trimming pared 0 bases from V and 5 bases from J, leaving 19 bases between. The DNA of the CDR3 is TGCGCCAGCAGCCAAGATCGAAGGGGCAGGGAGGGGTATGGCTACACCTTC. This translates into CASSQDRRGREGYGYTF.

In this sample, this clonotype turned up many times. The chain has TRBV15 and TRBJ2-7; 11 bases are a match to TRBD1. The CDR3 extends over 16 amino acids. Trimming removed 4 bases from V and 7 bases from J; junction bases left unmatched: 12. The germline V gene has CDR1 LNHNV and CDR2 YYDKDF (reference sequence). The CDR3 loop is CATSTRTGGSLGEQYF. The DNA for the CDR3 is TGTGCCACCAGCACCCGGACAGGGGGCAGTCTGGGGGAGCAGTACTTC. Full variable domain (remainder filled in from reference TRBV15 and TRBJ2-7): DAMVIQNPRYQVTQFGKPVTLSCSQTLNHNVMYWYQQKSSQAPKLLFHYYDKDFNNEADTPDNFQSRRPNTSFCFLDIRSPGLGDTAMYLCATSTRTGGSLGEQYFGPGTRLTVT.

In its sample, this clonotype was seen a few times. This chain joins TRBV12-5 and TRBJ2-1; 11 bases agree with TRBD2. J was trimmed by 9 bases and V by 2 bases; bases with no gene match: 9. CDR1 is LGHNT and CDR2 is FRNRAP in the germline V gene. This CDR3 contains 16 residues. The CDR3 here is CASGLKLAGGRGEQFF. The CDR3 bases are TGTGCTAGTGGTTTGAAATTAGCGGGAGGGCGAGGTGAGCAGTTCTTC.

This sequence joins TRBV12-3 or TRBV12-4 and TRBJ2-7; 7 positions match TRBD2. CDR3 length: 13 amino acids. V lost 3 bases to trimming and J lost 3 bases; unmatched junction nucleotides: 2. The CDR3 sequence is CASSFSSGYEQYF. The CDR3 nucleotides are TGTGCCAGCAGTTTTTCTAGCGGCTACGAGCAGTACTTC.

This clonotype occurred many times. CDR3 in DNA: TGTGCCAGCAGTTCCGCCCCCGAGCAGTACTTC. Encoded protein: CASSSAPEQYF. The chain uses TRBV28 and TRBJ2-7; D is unclear. Germline CDR1 and CDR2: MDHEN and SYDVKM. This CDR3 has 11 amino acids. Trimming shortened V by 4 bases and J by 6 bases, and 7 bases separated the two germline ends.

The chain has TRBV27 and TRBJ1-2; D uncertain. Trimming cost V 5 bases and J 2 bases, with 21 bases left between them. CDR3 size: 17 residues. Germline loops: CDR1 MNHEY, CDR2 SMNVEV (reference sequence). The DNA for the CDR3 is TGTGCCAGCAGTCCAGAGGGATACTTCGACATCAACTATGGCTACACCTTC. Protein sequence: CASSPEGYFDINYGYTF.

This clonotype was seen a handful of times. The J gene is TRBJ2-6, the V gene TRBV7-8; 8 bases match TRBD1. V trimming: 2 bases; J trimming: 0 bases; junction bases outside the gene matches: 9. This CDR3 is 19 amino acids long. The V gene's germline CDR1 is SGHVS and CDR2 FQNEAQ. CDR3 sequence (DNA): TGTGCCAGCAGCTTATTCGCAGGGGGCTTTCACTCTGGGGCCAACGTCCTGACTTTC. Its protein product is CASSLFAGGFHSGANVLTF.

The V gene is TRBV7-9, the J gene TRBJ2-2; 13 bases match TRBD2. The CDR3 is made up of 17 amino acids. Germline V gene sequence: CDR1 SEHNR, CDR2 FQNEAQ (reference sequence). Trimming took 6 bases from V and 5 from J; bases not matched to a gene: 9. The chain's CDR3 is CASRIPGLAGVTGELFF. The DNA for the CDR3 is TGTGCCAGCAGGATCCCCGGACTAGCGGGAGTAACCGGGGAGCTGTTTTTT. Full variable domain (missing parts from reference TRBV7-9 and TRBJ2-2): DTGVSQNPRHKITKRGQNVTFRCDPISEHNRLYWYRQTLGQGPEFLTYFQNEAQLEKSRLLSDRFSAERPKGSFSTLEIQRTEQGDSAMYLCASRIPGLAGVTGELFFGEGSRLTVL.

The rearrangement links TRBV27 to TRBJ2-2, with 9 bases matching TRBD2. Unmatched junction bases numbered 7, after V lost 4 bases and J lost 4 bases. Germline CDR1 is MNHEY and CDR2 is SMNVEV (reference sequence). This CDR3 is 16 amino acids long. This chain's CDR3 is CASSSLLAGFTGELFF. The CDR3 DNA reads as TGTGCCAGCAGTTCTTTACTAGCGGGCTTCACCGGGGAGCTGTTTTTT.

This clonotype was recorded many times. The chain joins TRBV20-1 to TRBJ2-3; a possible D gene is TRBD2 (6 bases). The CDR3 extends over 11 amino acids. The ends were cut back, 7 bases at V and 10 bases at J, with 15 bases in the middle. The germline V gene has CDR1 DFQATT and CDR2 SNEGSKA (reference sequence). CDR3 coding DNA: TGCAGTGGGCTGACTAGTGGGGCGCAGTATTTT. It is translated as CSGLTSGAQYF.

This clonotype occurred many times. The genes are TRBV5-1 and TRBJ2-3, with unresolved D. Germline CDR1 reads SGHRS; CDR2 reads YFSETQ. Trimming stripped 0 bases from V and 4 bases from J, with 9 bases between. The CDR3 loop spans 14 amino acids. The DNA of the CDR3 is TGCGCCAGCAGCTTGGAAGCTAGGGCAGATACGCAGTATTTT. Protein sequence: CASSLEARADTQYF.

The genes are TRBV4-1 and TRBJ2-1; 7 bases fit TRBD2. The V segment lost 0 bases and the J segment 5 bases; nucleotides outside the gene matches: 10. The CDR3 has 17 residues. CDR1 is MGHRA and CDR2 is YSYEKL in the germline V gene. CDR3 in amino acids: CASSQDREASGDNEQFF. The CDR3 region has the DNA TGCGCCAGCAGCCAAGATAGGGAGGCTAGCGGAGACAATGAGCAGTTCTTC.